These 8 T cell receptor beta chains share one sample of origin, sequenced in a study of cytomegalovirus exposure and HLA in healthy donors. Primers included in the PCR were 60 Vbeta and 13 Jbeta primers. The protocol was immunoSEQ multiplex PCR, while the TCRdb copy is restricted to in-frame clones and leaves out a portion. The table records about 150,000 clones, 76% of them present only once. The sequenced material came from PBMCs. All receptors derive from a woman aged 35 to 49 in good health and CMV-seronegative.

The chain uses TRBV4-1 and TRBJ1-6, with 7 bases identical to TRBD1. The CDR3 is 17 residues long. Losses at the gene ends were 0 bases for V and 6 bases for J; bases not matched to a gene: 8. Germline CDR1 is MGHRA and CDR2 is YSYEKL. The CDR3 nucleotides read TGCGCCAGCAGCCAAGATCCTTCCGGGACAGTTAATTCACCCCTCCACTTT. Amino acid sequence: CASSQDPSGTVNSPLHF.

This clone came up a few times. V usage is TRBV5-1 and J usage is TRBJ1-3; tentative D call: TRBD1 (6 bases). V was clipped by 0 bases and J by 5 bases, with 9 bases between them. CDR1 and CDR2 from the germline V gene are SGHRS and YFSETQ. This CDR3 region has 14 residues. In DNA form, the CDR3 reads TGCGCCAGCAGCTTGGGGACAGAACGAAACACCATATATTTT. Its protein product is CASSLGTERNTIYF.

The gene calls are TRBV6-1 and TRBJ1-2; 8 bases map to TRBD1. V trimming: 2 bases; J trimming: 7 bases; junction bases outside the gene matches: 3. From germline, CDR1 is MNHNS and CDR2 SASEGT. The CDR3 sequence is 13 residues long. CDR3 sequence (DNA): TGTGCCAGCAGTGAAAGAGACAGGGGTGGCTACACCTTC. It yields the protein CASSERDRGGYTF.

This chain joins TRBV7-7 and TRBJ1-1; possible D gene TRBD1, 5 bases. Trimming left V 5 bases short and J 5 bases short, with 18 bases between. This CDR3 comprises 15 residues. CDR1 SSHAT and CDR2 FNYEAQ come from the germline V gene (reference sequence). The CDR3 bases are TGTGCCAGCAGCCCCCTTTCCGGGGGAATTACTGAAGCTTTCTTT. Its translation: CASSPLSGGITEAFF.

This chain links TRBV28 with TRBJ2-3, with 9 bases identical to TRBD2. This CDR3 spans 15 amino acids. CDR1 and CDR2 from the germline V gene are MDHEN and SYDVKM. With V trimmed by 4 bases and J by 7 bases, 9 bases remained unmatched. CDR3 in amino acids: CASSSLGGGAHTQYF. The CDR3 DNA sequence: TGTGCCAGCAGTTCCCTGGGCGGGGGGGCACATACGCAGTATTTT.

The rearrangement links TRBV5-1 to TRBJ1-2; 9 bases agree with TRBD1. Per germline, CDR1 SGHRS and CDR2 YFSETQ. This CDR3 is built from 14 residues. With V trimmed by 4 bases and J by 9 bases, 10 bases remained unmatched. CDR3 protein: CASSPGVDRGRYTF. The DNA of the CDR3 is TGCGCCAGCAGCCCTGGGGTGGACAGGGGTCGCTACACCTTC.

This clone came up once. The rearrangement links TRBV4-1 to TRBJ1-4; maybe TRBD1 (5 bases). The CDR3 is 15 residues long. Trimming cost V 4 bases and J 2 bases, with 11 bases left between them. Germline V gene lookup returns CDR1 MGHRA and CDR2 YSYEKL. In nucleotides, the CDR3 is TGCGCCAGCAGCCGCCGGGGGGGGACTAATGAAAAACTGTTTTTT. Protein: CASSRRGGTNEKLFF.

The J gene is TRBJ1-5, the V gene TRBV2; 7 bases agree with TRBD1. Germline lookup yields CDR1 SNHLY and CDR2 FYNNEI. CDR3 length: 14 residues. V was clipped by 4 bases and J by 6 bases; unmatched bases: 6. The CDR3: CASSGDRDGQPQHF. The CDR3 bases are TGTGCCAGCAGTGGCGACAGGGACGGTCAGCCCCAGCATTTT. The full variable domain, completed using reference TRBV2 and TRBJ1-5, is EPEVTQTPSHQVTQMGQEVILRCVPISNHLYFYWYRQILGQKVEFLVSFYNNEISEKSEIFDDQFSVERPDGSNFTLKIRSTKLEDSAMYFCASSGDRDGQPQHFGDGTRLSIL.